The 20 T cell receptor beta chains in this list originate from one sample, sequenced in a study of regulatory T cells in long-lasting Graves disease. The authors built TCR beta libraries using iRepertoire HTBI primers and Arm-PCR of CDR3 regions. TCRdb called the multiplex PCR reads again in MiXCR, with one record for every CDR3 protein. The sample lists under 500,000 distinct CDR3 sequences, about 15% occurring once. Indicated time point: newly diagnosed GD, antithyroid drugs for less than 3 months. After RNA was extracted from PBMCs, the TCR library was made from it. The same sample was also used in a study of T cells in Graves' hyperthyroidism and ophthalmopathy.

Sequenced material: peripheral blood mononuclear cells (PBMCs), taken at new diagnosis, from a patient treated with antithyroid drugs. These receptors came from a woman aged 25-40 years with Graves disease.

The sample holds many counts of this clonotype. The chain links TRBV7-2 to TRBJ1-1, with 7 bases lining up with TRBD1. Trimming took 6 bases from V and 4 from J; bases not matched to a gene: 8. The CDR3 sequence is 14 residues long. Germline-derived CDR1 and CDR2 are SGHTA and FQGNSA. Here the CDR3 reads CASRIDPGGTEAFF. As DNA, the CDR3 is TGTGCCAGCAGGATAGACCCAGGGGGCACTGAAGCTTTCTTT.

This clonotype was seen repeatedly, ten times or more. The CDR3 here is CASEASLGATDTQYF. For the CDR3, the DNA is TGTGCCTCGGAAGCCTCCTTAGGAGCCACAGATACGCAGTATTTT. The rearrangement links TRBV19 to TRBJ2-3; D gene ambiguous. Germline CDR1 LNHDA, CDR2 SQIVND (reference sequence). The CDR3 extends over 15 amino acids. With 11 bases removed from V and 2 bases from J, the gap between germline ends came to 20 bases.

This clonotype appeared many times. A much larger clone differs by one base, so this may be a read error. The CDR3 coding sequence is TGTGCCAGCAGCTTGAACAGGAACACTGAAGCTTTCTTT. This sequence encodes CASSLNRNTEAFF. The V and J genes are TRBV7-9 and TRBJ1-1; D gene uncertain. V was pared by 3 bases and J by 1 base, with 6 bases between. The CDR3 loop spans 13 amino acids. Per the germline V gene, CDR1 is SEHNR and CDR2 is FQNEAQ (reference sequence).

This clonotype was detected only a few times. V and J are TRBV5-1 and TRBJ1-3; no reliable D call. The CDR3 is 14 amino acids. Germline CDR1 SGHRS, CDR2 YFSETQ. Trimming shortened V by 4 bases and J by 0 bases, and 8 bases separated the two germline ends. CDR3 in DNA: TGCGCCAGCAGCCCGTACAGCTCTGGAAACACCATATATTTT. Amino acids: CASSPYSSGNTIYF.

This clonotype was recorded many times. The V gene is TRBV28, the J gene TRBJ2-7; D gene uncertain. The CDR3 runs to 14 residues. Germline V gene data show CDR1 as MDHEN and CDR2 as SYDVKM. Trimming took off 5 bases at V and 1 base at J, with 12 bases between the two ends. The CDR3 loop reads CASSVSLASYEQYF. The CDR3 region has the DNA TGTGCCAGCAGTGTCAGTTTGGCGTCCTACGAGCAGTACTTC.

This clonotype was found many times. This sequence joins TRBV2 and TRBJ2-7; the D gene is possibly TRBD1 (6 bases). Trimming took off 0 bases at V and 5 bases at J, with 17 bases between the two ends. Per the germline V gene, CDR1 is SNHLY and CDR2 is FYNNEI. This CDR3 has 16 amino acids. CDR3 sequence: CASSEAGRTARDEQYF. The CDR3 DNA reads TGTGCCAGCAGTGAAGCGGGGCGGACAGCACGGGACGAGCAGTACTTC. The full variable domain, its missing parts supplied by reference TRBV2 and TRBJ2-7, is EPEVTQTPSHQVTQMGQEVILRCVPISNHLYFYWYRQILGQKVEFLVSFYNNEISEKSEIFDDQFSVERPDGSNFTLKIRSTKLEDSAMYFCASSEAGRTARDEQYFGPGTRLTVT.

Many counts were recorded for this clonotype. CDR3 nucleotide sequence: TGTGCCAGCAGCTTTGACAGGGGCTGGAGCTCTGGGGCCAACGTCCTGACTTTC. Translation gives CASSFDRGWSSGANVLTF. The chain recombines TRBV11-2 with TRBJ2-6; the match to TRBD1 covers 8 bases. The junction had 7 bases not matched to a gene; V was cut back by 3 bases and J by 0 bases. The germline V gene has CDR1 SGHAT and CDR2 FQNNGV. The CDR3 length is 18 residues.

There are many counts of this clonotype. The chain combines TRBV6-5 with TRBJ2-5; D is perhaps TRBD1 or TRBD2 (6 bases each). Deletions cut 3 bases from V and 5 bases from J, with 10 bases between. In germline, CDR1 is MNHEY, CDR2 SVGAGI. The CDR3 totals 13 residues. CDR3 protein: CASSYRGRETQYF. For the CDR3, the DNA is TGTGCCAGCAGTTATCGGGGGCGGGAGACCCAGTACTTC.

The J gene is TRBJ2-6, the V gene TRBV5-5; D gene uncertain. CDR3 length: 15 amino acids. CDR1 and CDR2 (germline): SGHKS, YYEKEE (reference sequence). V lost 0 bases and J 4 bases, leaving 8 bases between the germline ends. In DNA form, the CDR3 reads TGTGCCAGCAGCTTGGTAGGCTTCGGGGCCAACGTCCTGACTTTC. This encodes CASSLVGFGANVLTF.

There are many counts of this clonotype. V and J are TRBV28 and TRBJ2-5; 7 bases are a match to TRBD2. V lost 3 bases, J lost 5 bases, and 9 bases stayed unmatched. The CDR3 extends over 15 amino acids. The germline gives CDR1 MDHEN, CDR2 SYDVKM. DNA for the CDR3: TGTGCCAGCAGTTTCCACGGGGGGAACTCGGAGACCCAGTACTTC. Amino acid sequence: CASSFHGGNSETQYF. The full variable domain, completed using reference TRBV28 and TRBJ2-5, is DVKVTQSSRYLVKRTGEKVFLECVQDMDHENMFWYRQDPGLGLRLIYFSYDVKMKEKGDIPEGYSVSREKKERFSLILESASTNQTSMYLCASSFHGGNSETQYFGPGTRLLVL.

This clonotype showed up many times. The V gene is TRBV29-1, the J gene TRBJ2-7; TRBD1 agrees at 8 bases. Trimming at V came to 7 bases and at J to 3 bases, leaving 11 bases not matched to a gene. The germline CDR1 and CDR2 sequences are SQVTM and ANQGSEA. The CDR3 is made up of 14 amino acids. This CDR3 reads CSASRTGLLYEQYF. In DNA, the CDR3 is TGCAGCGCCTCCAGGACAGGGCTCCTCTACGAGCAGTACTTC.

This clonotype was observed a few times. The junction departs from germline at one end; a sequencing error may be responsible. The rearrangement uses TRBV7-9 and TRBJ2-3; D gene uncertain. CDR3 length: 14 residues. Germline-derived CDR1 and CDR2 are SEHNR and FQNEAQ (reference sequence). Here the CDR3 reads CTSSWQDSTDTQYF. The CDR3 region has the DNA TGTACCAGCAGCTGGCAGGATAGCACAGATACGCAGTATTTT.

The chain combines TRBV12-3 or TRBV12-4 with TRBJ2-1; D remains unclear. The CDR3 loop spans 11 amino acids. V was shortened by 3 bases and J by 10 bases, with 7 bases between the two germline ends. In nucleotides, the CDR3 is TGTGCCAGCAGTTTTAACTACGAGCAGTTCTTC. Translated, it gives CASSFNYEQFF.

This clonotype has at least ten counts. V is TRBV6-1 and J is TRBJ2-5; TRBD2 aligns across 7 bases. The CDR3 is made up of 14 amino acids. The V gene end was trimmed by 6 bases and the J gene end by 3 bases; junction bases not matched to a gene: 7. Germline V gives CDR1 MNHNS, CDR2 SASEGT. The CDR3 DNA sequence: TGTGCCAGCAGCAGCGGGACGGCTGAAGAGACCCAGTACTTC. Its protein product is CASSSGTAEETQYF.

Turning to this clonotype: Possible read error: a much larger clone is one base away. The genes are TRBV5-1 and TRBJ2-2; D is unresolved. Germline V gives CDR1 SGHRS, CDR2 YFSETQ. This CDR3 has 15 residues. CDR3 amino acids: CTSSLRRPSGGELFF. In DNA, the CDR3 is TGCACCAGCAGCTTGAGACGGCCATCCGGCGGGGAGCTGTTTTTT.

With respect to this clonotype: A read error is possible here, since a much larger clone lies one base away. This chain connects TRBV11-2 to TRBJ2-5, with TRBD2 matching 7 bases. CDR3 length: 14 amino acids. Germline loops: CDR1 SGHAT, CDR2 FQNNGV. CDR3 sequence: CASSQGASGETPYF. The CDR3 coding sequence is TGTGCCAGCAGCCAAGGGGCTAGCGGAGAGACCCCGTACTTC.

This clonotype has ten or more counts. V usage is TRBV2 and J usage is TRBJ2-5; no reliable D call. There are 14 residues in the CDR3. Trimming shortened V by 2 bases and J by 2 bases, and 9 bases separated the two germline ends. Germline CDR1 SNHLY, CDR2 FYNNEI. The CDR3 DNA reads as TGTGCCAGCAGTGAATCGGCGGTACAAGAGACCCAGTACTTC. It codes for CASSESAVQETQYF.

This clonotype was counted ten times or more. This sequence joins TRBV28 and TRBJ2-7, with D uncertain. Trimming removed 6 bases from V and 4 bases from J, with 16 bases in between. This CDR3 comprises 14 residues. Per the germline V gene, CDR1 is MDHEN and CDR2 is SYDVKM. The CDR3 sequence is CASSPVIGPYEQYF. Written as DNA, the CDR3 is TGTGCCAGCAGCCCCGTGATTGGGCCTTACGAGCAGTACTTC.

This clonotype showed up many times. The chain couples TRBV6-5 to TRBJ2-3; 8 bases fit TRBD2. V trimming: 4 bases; J trimming: 1 base; junction bases outside the gene matches: 1. Germline lookup yields CDR1 MNHEY and CDR2 SVGAGI. This CDR3 region has 14 residues. CDR3 sequence reads: CASSSTSGTDTQYF. Written as DNA, the CDR3 is TGTGCCAGCAGTTCGACTAGCGGCACAGATACGCAGTATTTT.

This clonotype was seen ten or more times. This rearrangement joins TRBV28 to TRBJ1-1, with D unresolved. The CDR3 contains 13 residues. Per the germline V gene, CDR1 is MDHEN and CDR2 is SYDVKM. Trimming took off 6 bases at V and 1 base at J, with 9 bases between the two ends. CDR3 region: CASRGTRNTEAFF. DNA for the CDR3: TGTGCCAGCAGGGGCACCCGGAACACTGAAGCTTTCTTT.